At least ten counts were recorded for the clone carrying this T cell receptor beta chain. The antigen is undetermined. Input was about a million sorted T cells, either CD4+ or CD8+. These data originate in a study of neurological immune-mediated disorders. Germline CDR1 and CDR2: SGHRS and YFSETQ. Trimming removed 1 base from V and 8 bases from J; junction bases left unmatched: 13. The CDR3 extends over 16 amino acids. cDNA synthesis was performed by 5'RACE with 10-nucleotide random UMIs. From 15-18 subjects, over 200 million TCR-beta sequences were obtained in each sequencing run. TCRdb re-called the 5' RACE reads through MiXCR, storing one row per CDR3 protein. The table includes 15,000 to 20,000 distinct CDR3 sequences, roughly 10% detected once. Study observations and caveats: The study found no CDR3 amino acid sequences shared by expanded clones across subjects, suggesting private repertoires in all groups.

The TCR originated in a woman in her fifties or sixties in good health. The source material was CD8+ T cells from blood. The rearrangement joins TRBV5-1 to TRBJ1-2; 8 bases fit TRBD1. The CDR3 bases are TGCGCCAGCAGCTTGCGGAATCCGGGACAGGAAGGCGGCTACACCTTC. Encoded protein: CASSLRNPGQEGGYTF. The variable domain in full, with the rest retrieved from reference TRBV5-1 and TRBJ1-2, is KAGVTQTPRYLIKTRGQQVTLSCSPISGHRSVSWYQQTPGQGLQFLFEYFSETQRNKGNFPGRFSGRQFSNSRSEMNVSTLELGDSALYLCASSLRNPGQEGGYTFGSGTRLTVV.